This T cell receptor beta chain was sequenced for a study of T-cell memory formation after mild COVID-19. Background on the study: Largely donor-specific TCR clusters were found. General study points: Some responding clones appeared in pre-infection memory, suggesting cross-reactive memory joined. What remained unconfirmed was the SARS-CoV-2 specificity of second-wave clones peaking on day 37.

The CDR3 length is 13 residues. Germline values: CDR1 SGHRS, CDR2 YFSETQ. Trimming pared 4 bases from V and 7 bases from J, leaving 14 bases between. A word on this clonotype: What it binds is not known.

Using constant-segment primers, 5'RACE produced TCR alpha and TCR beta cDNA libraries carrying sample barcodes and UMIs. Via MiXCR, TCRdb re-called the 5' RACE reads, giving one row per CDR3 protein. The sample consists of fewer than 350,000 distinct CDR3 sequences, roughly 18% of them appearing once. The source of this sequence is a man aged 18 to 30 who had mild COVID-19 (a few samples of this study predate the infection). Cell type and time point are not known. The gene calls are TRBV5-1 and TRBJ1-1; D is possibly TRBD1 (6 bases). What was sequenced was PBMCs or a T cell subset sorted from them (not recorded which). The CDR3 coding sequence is TGCGCCAGCAGCCCTGGACAGCGGAGTGAAGCTTTCTTT. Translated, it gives CASSPGQRSEAFF.